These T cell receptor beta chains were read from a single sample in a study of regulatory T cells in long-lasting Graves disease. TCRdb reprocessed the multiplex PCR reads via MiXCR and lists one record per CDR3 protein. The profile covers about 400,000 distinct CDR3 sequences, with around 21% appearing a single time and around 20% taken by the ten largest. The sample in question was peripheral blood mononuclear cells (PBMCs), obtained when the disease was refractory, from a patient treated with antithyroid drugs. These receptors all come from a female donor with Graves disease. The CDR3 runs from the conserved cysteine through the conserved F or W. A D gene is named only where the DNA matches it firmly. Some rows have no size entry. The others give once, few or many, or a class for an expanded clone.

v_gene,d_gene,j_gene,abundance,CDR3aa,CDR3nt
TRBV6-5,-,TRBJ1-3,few,CASSSRQISGNTIYF,TGTGCCAGCAGTTCCCGACAGATTTCTGGAAACACCATATATTTT
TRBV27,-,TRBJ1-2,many,CASRSSYGYTF,TGTGCCAGCCGGAGTAGTTATGGCTACACCTTC
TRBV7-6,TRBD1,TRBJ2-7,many,CASSLGTGASYEQYF,TGTGCCAGCAGCTTAGGGACAGGCGCCTCCTACGAGCAGTACTTC
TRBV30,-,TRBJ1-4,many,CAWTRSRNEKLFF,TGTGCCTGGACGCGTAGCCGGAATGAAAAACTGTTTTTT
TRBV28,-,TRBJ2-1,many,CASSLEQHNEQFF,TGTGCCAGCAGTTTAGAACAGCACAATGAGCAGTTCTTC
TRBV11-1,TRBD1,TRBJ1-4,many,CASSGAGTGGGKLFF,TGTGCCAGCAGCGGAGCCGGGACAGGGGGCGGAAAACTGTTTTTT
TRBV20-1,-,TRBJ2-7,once,CSARDPGRGYEQYF,TGCAGTGCTAGAGACCCAGGGAGAGGATACGAGCAGTACTTC
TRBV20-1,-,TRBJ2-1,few,CSARGQVGDNEQFF,TGCAGTGCTAGAGGACAGGTAGGGGACAATGAGCAGTTCTTC
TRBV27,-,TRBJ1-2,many,CASRPGGSSANYGYTF,TGTGCCAGCAGACCCGGAGGTAGTTCGGCTAACTATGGCTACACCTTC
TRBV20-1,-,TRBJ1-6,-,CSARVGQGQNSPLHF,TGCAGTGCTAGAGTGGGGCAGGGCCAAAATTCACCCCTCCACTTT
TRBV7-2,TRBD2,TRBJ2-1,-,CASSFSLAETLEQFF,TGTGCCAGCAGCTTCTCACTAGCGGAGACCCTTGAGCAGTTCTTC
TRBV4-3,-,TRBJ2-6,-,CASSQERGTGANVLTF,TGCGCCAGCAGCCAAGAAAGGGGGACTGGGGCCAACGTCCTGACTTTC
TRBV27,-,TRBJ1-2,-,CASSLFAASYGYTF,TGTGCCAGCAGTTTATTTGCAGCCAGCTATGGCTACACCTTC
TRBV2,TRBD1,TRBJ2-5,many,CASSENLGQGGETQYF,TGTGCCAGCAGTGAAAATTTGGGACAGGGGGGGGAGACCCAGTACTTC
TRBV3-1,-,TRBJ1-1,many,CASSQEVSTNTEAFF,TGTGCCAGCAGCCAAGAGGTTTCTACAAACACTGAAGCTTTCTTT
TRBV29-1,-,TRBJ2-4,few,CSVRAAKNIQYF,TGCAGCGTTCGAGCAGCCAAAAACATTCAGTACTTC
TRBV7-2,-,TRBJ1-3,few,CASSLASGISGNTIYF,TGTGCCAGCAGCTTAGCTTCAGGGATCTCTGGAAACACCATATATTTT
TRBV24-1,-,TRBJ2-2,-,CATSDSDGTGELFF,TGTGCCACCAGTGATTCGGACGGCACCGGGGAGCTGTTTTTT
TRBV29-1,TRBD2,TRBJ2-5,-,CSVEVSGRAEQETQYF,TGCAGCGTTGAGGTTAGCGGGAGGGCCGAGCAAGAGACCCAGTACTTC
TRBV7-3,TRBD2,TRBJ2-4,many,CASSPGLAGVKNIQYF,TGTGCCAGCAGCCCCGGGCTAGCGGGAGTCAAAAACATTCAGTACTTC
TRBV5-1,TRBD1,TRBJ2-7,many,CASSPRTGGYEQYF,TGCGCCAGCAGCCCCCGGACAGGGGGCTACGAGCAGTACTTC
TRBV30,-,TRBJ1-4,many,CACMPGANEKLFF,TGTGCCTGTATGCCCGGGGCGAATGAAAAACTGTTTTTT
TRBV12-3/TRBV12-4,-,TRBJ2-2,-,CATRQVASTGELFF,TGTGCCACCAGACAGGTAGCGAGCACCGGGGAGCTGTTTTTT
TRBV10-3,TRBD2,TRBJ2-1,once,CATRRTSESEQFF,TGTGCCACCAGAAGGACTAGCGAGAGTGAGCAGTTCTTC
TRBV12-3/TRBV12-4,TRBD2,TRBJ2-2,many,CASSATSGATGELFF,TGTGCCAGCAGCGCTACTAGCGGGGCCACCGGGGAGCTGTTTTTT
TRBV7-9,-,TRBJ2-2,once,CASSLAQRTDYTGELFF,TGTGCCAGCAGCTTAGCCCAACGGACAGACTACACCGGGGAGCTGTTTTTT
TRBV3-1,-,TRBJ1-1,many,CASSQDWGGTEAFF,TGTGCCAGCAGCCAAGATTGGGGAGGAACTGAAGCTTTCTTT
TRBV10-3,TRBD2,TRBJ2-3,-,CAIRGTSGRAFEGPDTQYF,TGTGCCATCAGAGGGACTAGCGGGAGGGCCTTTGAGGGACCAGATACGCAGTATTTT
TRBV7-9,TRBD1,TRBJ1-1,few,CASSTRQGGGTEAFF,TGTGCCAGCAGCACACGACAGGGGGGGGGCACTGAAGCTTTCTTT
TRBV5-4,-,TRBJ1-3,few,CASSLVGREGNTIYF,TGTGCCAGCAGCTTGGTCGGCAGGGAGGGAAACACCATATATTTT
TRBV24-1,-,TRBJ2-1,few,CATSDPGLGEQFF,TGTGCCACCAGTGATCCCGGTTTGGGTGAGCAGTTCTTC
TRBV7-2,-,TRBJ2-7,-,CASRGGGAYEQYF,TGTGCCAGCAGAGGAGGAGGGGCCTACGAGCAGTACTTC
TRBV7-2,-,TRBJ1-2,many,CASSLKQLYGYTF,TGTGCCAGCAGCTTAAAACAACTCTATGGCTACACCTTC
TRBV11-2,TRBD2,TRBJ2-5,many,CASSQEDSGLSGETQYF,TGTGCCAGCAGCCAAGAGGATAGCGGGCTGTCTGGGGAGACCCAGTACTTC
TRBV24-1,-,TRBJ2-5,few,CATSDFRGGRETQYF,TGTGCCACCAGTGATTTTAGGGGGGGCAGGGAGACCCAGTACTTC
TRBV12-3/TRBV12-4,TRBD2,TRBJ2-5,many,CASSFRLAGARRETQYF,TGTGCCAGCAGTTTTAGACTAGCGGGAGCGCGGAGAGAGACCCAGTACTTC
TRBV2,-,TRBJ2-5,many,CPSSREFGGARYQETQYF,TGTCCCAGCAGCAGGGAGTTTGGGGGGGCCCGTTACCAAGAGACCCAGTACTTC
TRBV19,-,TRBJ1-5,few,CASTPRSGDSNQPQHF,TGTGCCAGTACCCCTCGTTCAGGGGACAGCAATCAGCCCCAGCATTTT
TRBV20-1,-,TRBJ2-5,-,CSATLGPPETQYF,TGCAGTGCTACTTTGGGACCTCCGGAGACCCAGTACTTC
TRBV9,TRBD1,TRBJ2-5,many,CASSVSQGAWETQYF,TGTGCCAGCAGCGTAAGCCAGGGGGCGTGGGAGACCCAGTACTTC
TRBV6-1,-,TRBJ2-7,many,CASTPTSSYEQYF,TGTGCCAGCACCCCGACTAGCTCCTACGAGCAGTACTTC
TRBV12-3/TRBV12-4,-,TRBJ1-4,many,CASNGDRVGEKLFF,TGTGCCAGCAACGGAGACCGAGTGGGTGAAAAACTGTTTTTT
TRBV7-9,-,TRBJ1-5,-,CASSLFRNWAPQHF,TGTGCCAGCAGCTTGTTTCGCAACTGGGCGCCCCAGCATTTT
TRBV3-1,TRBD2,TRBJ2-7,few,CASSHSGLALPYEQYF,TGTGCCAGCAGCCATAGCGGACTAGCGCTACCCTACGAGCAGTACTTC
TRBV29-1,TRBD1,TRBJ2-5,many,CSVAKGQGIQETQYF,TGCAGCGTCGCAAAGGGACAGGGAATCCAAGAGACCCAGTACTTC
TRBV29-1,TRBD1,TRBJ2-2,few,CSVEARDRGFAGELFF,TGCAGCGTTGAAGCACGGGACAGGGGTTTCGCCGGGGAGCTGTTTTTT
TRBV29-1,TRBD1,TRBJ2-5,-,CSVDGTGVETQYF,TGCAGCGTTGATGGGACAGGGGTAGAGACCCAGTACTTC
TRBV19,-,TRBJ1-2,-,CASRTQRGDYGYTF,TGTGCCAGTAGAACACAGAGGGGGGACTATGGCTACACCTTC
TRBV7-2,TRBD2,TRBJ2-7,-,CASSPPGGRAYEQYF,TGTGCCAGCAGCCCGCCGGGCGGGAGGGCCTACGAGCAGTACTTC
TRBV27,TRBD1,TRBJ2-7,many,CASSPRTGGLAGSQYF,TGTGCCAGCAGTCCCCGGACAGGCGGGCTCGCTGGATCGCAGTACTTC
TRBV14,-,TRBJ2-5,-,CASSQRDTYETQYF,TGTGCCAGCAGCCAAAGGGACACATACGAGACCCAGTACTTC
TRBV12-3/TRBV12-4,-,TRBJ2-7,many,CASSSYRGRGMNEQYF,TGTGCCAGCAGTTCCTACCGTGGTAGGGGGATGAACGAGCAGTACTTC
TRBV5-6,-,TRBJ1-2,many,CASSLVDVKANYGYTF,TGTGCCAGCAGCTTGGTTGATGTTAAAGCTAACTATGGCTACACCTTC
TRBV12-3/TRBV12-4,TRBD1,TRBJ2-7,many,CASSVAGGTYEQYF,TGTGCCAGCAGTGTTGCAGGGGGAACCTACGAGCAGTACTTC
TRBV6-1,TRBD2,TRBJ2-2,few,CASKTAGAGELFF,TGTGCCAGCAAAACCGCGGGAGCCGGGGAGCTGTTTTTT
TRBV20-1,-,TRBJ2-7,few,CSARATPGDDYEQYF,TGCAGTGCTAGAGCGACCCCCGGGGACGACTACGAGCAGTACTTC
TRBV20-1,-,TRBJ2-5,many,CSARDMGETQYF,TGCAGTGCTAGAGATATGGGAGAGACCCAGTACTTC
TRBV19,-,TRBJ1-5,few,CASSIDSGRDQPQHF,TGTGCCAGTAGTATAGATTCTGGGCGGGATCAGCCCCAGCATTTT
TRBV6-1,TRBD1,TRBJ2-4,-,CASSPNRGQTGGRNIQYF,TGTGCCAGCAGCCCGAACAGGGGTCAGACAGGGGGCAGGAACATTCAGTACTTC